The following is a T cell receptor (beta chain) sequence with its context. The antigen remains undetermined. Every sample had its cDNA made across eight separate reactions. For both chains, the TCRalpha and TCRbeta cDNA went through two nested PCRs of approximately 17 and 9 cycles. After re-calling the 5' RACE reads, TCRdb lists one entry per CDR3 protein, DNA absent. The specimen's table records about 330,000 distinct CDR3 sequences. This entry belongs to a study of monozygotic twins with inflammatory bowel disease. Study-wide findings and caveats: Researchers were unable to tell different T cell subtypes apart.

This CDR3 has 15 residues. From germline, CDR1 is SGHTA and CDR2 FQGTGA. Whole blood supplied total RNA, and T cells were not sorted. Material for sequencing was blood. This receptor was taken from a human donor with ulcerative colitis or Crohn's disease, or a healthy co-twin of an affected twin (not recorded which). This rearrangement joins TRBV7-3 to TRBJ2-1; with no DNA, the TCRdb D assignment of TRBD2 cannot be verified. The chain's CDR3 is CASSLWSGRDNEQFF.